This T cell receptor beta chain was documented in a study of blood T cells in healthy people across ages. Notes on the study in general: A strong correlation was found between TCR beta diversity and the percentage of naive T cells. Possibly, changes in expanded clonotypes were confounded because donor CMV status was unknown.

A second PCR, run for about 7 to 12 cycles, used a sample-barcoded 5' primer plus a J-beta primer mix. CDR3-containing paired-end reads numbering at least 2.5 million came from each sample. MiXCR, run by TCRdb on the 5' RACE reads, gives a single entry per CDR3 protein. The sample yields about 730,000 distinct CDR3 sequences, 35% to 45% seen once. Remarks on this clonotype: Its antigen is unknown.

The clonotype was recovered from a woman between 55 and 75 years old in good health. Sequencing input: blood.

DNA for the CDR3: TGTGCCAGCAGCTTGGGTAGCTACGGCAATGAGCAGTTCTTC. Residues: CASSLGSYGNEQFF. The V and J genes are TRBV5-8 and TRBJ2-1, with D unclear. The CDR3 totals 14 residues. The V end was cut by 0 bases, the J end by 6 bases, with 10 bases between. Per germline, CDR1 SGHTS and CDR2 YDEGEE. The full variable domain, rest sourced from reference TRBV5-8 and TRBJ2-1, is EAGVTQSPTHLIKTRGQQATLRCSPISGHTSVYWYQQALGLGLQFLLWYDEGEERNRGNFPPRFSGRQFPNYSSELNVNALELEDSALYLCASSLGSYGNEQFFGPGTRLTVL.